Following are 18 T cell receptor beta chains from one sample sequenced in a study of OX40 agonist ivuxolimab in advanced cancers. The table came from immunoSEQ multiplex PCR; TCRdb's copy has only in-frame clones and leaves some out. The sample holds 60,000 to 65,000 clones, roughly 85% seen once. Sequences were derived from CD4+ or CD8+ T cells sorted from blood, sampled in a trial of the OX40 agonist ivuxolimab. The origin of the receptors is an adult with an advanced solid tumor such as melanoma, head and neck, liver or kidney cancer.

The chain combines TRBV18 with TRBJ2-6; weak D call: TRBD1 (5 bases). Germline CDR1 and CDR2: KGHSH and LQKENI. V lost 4 bases and J lost 4, with 8 bases in between. The CDR3 consists of 14 residues. In DNA, the CDR3 is TGTGCCAGCTCACAGGGGTCCGGGGCCAACGTCCTGACTTTC. Translating it yields CASSQGSGANVLTF.

This clone showed up just once. This chain links TRBV7-3 with TRBJ2-5; tentatively, D is TRBD1 (6 bases). CDR1 and CDR2 (germline): SGHTA, FQGTGA. The CDR3 runs to 14 residues. V was cut by 2 bases and J by 5 bases, with 12 bases left in between. CDR3 residues: CASSLLGARETQYF. CDR3 in DNA: TGTGCCAGCAGCTTACTGGGGGCCCGGGAGACCCAGTACTTC. Full variable domain (rest looked up from reference TRBV7-3 and TRBJ2-5): GAGVSQTPSNKVTEKGKYVELRCDPISGHTALYWYRQSLGQGPEFLIYFQGTGAADDSGLPNDRFFAVRPEGSVSTLKIQRTERGDSAVYLCASSLLGARETQYFGPGTRLLVL.

The chain joins TRBV7-9 to TRBJ1-2; D might be TRBD1 (6 bases). The CDR3 totals 14 residues. V was cut by 2 bases and J by 7 bases, with 14 bases left in between. Germline values: CDR1 SEHNR, CDR2 FQNEAQ (reference sequence). CDR3: CASSLSPQGLGYTF. Here the CDR3 DNA reads TGTGCCAGCAGCTTATCCCCGCAGGGGCTTGGCTACACCTTC.

The gene calls are TRBV5-1 and TRBJ2-7; 7 bases map to TRBD2. Looked up from germline, CDR1 is SGHRS and CDR2 is YFSETQ. Trimming cost V 3 bases and J 0 bases; bases outside gene matches: 3. CDR3 length: 14 residues. The DNA for the CDR3 is TGCGCCAGCAGCTCTCGACTAGCCTCCTACGAGCAGTACTTC. Its translation: CASSSRLASYEQYF.

The genes are TRBV4-2 and TRBJ2-7, with D uncertain. This CDR3 is built from 13 residues. The V end was cut by 3 bases, the J end by 5 bases, with 11 bases between. Germline loops: CDR1 LGHNA, CDR2 YNFKEQ. The chain's CDR3 is CASSQGKKDEQYF. The CDR3, as DNA: TGTGCCAGCAGCCAGGGGAAAAAGGACGAGCAGTACTTC.

This clone was detected once. The chain couples TRBV7-8 to TRBJ2-7; 8 bases fit TRBD2. This CDR3 comprises 14 residues. CDR1 is SGHVS, CDR2 FQNEAQ, per germline. The V and J ends lost 5 bases and 5 bases, in that order; junction bases with no gene match: 8. The CDR3: CASSRQRGPHEQYF. The CDR3 bases are TGTGCCAGCAGCCGCCAGCGGGGGCCCCACGAGCAGTACTTC.

The J gene is TRBJ2-3, the V gene TRBV5-1, with D tentatively TRBD1 or TRBD2 (5 bases each). This CDR3 is built from 16 residues. Germline V lookup: CDR1 SGHRS, CDR2 YFSETQ. V shed 0 bases and J shed 0 bases, with 11 bases lying between them. CDR3 loop: CASSLVPGDSTDTQYF. In DNA, the CDR3 is TGCGCCAGCAGCTTGGTCCCCGGGGACAGCACAGATACGCAGTATTTT.

The V gene is TRBV5-1, the J gene TRBJ2-3; possible D gene TRBD2, 6 bases. V was pared by 7 bases and J by 2 bases, with 20 bases between. From germline, CDR1 is SGHRS and CDR2 YFSETQ. The CDR3 runs 16 residues. CDR3 region: CASSLRGSGLTDTQYF. CDR3 nucleotide sequence: TGCGCCAGCTCCCTCCGGGGTAGCGGCCTCACAGATACGCAGTATTTT.

The rearrangement links TRBV6-5 to TRBJ1-5, with TRBD1 matching 7 bases. Looked up from germline, CDR1 is MNHEY and CDR2 is SVGAGI. The junction had 4 bases not matched to a gene; V was cut back by 6 bases and J by 2 bases. The CDR3 has 14 residues. CDR3: CASSRGQGNQPQHF. The CDR3 DNA reads TGTGCCAGCAGCCGTGGACAGGGCAATCAGCCCCAGCATTTT.

The rearrangement links TRBV6-1 to TRBJ1-1, with D tentatively TRBD1 (5 bases). Germline-derived CDR1 and CDR2 are MNHNS and SASEGT. V was trimmed by 6 bases and J by 0 bases, leaving 8 bases between them. The CDR3 sequence is 13 residues long. CDR3 sequence: CASRATVNTEAFF. The CDR3 DNA is TGTGCCAGCAGGGCGACAGTGAACACTGAAGCTTTCTTT.

This sequence joins TRBV5-5 and TRBJ2-7, with 11 bases identical to TRBD2. Trimming removed 7 bases from V and 7 bases from J; junction bases left unmatched: 7. The germline V gene has CDR1 SGHKS and CDR2 YYEKEE (reference sequence). The CDR3 extends over 13 amino acids. DNA of the CDR3: TGTGCCAGCGAACTAGCGGGAGTAGGGGAGCAGTACTTC. Protein sequence: CASELAGVGEQYF.

V and J are TRBV4-3 and TRBJ2-1, with 7 bases lining up with TRBD1. V shed 4 bases, J shed 8 bases, and the junction held 11 bases outside the gene matches. Per the germline V gene, CDR1 is LGHNA and CDR2 is YSLEER. The CDR3 is 15 residues long. The CDR3 loop reads CASSRGVRQGDEQFF. Written as DNA, the CDR3 is TGCGCCAGCAGCCGGGGAGTCCGACAGGGCGATGAGCAGTTCTTC.

V and J are TRBV6-6 and TRBJ2-1, with 10 bases identical to TRBD1. The CDR3 consists of 12 residues. In germline, CDR1 is MNHNY, CDR2 SVGAGI (reference sequence). The V and J ends lost 0 bases and 14 bases, in that order; junction bases with no gene match: 1. The CDR3 DNA reads as TGTGCCAGCAGTTACTCTGGGACAGGGGAGTTCTTC. This encodes CASSYSGTGEFF.

There are a few counts of this clone. The chain links TRBV5-1 to TRBJ1-5; a possible D gene is TRBD1 (5 bases). From germline, CDR1 is SGHRS and CDR2 YFSETQ. V was cut by 1 base and J by 0 bases, with 8 bases left in between. The CDR3 has 15 amino acids. The CDR3 sequence: CASSLTGYSNQPQHF. The CDR3 nucleotides are TGCGCCAGCAGCTTGACAGGTTATAGCAATCAGCCCCAGCATTTT.

V is TRBV28 and J is TRBJ1-2; D is ambiguous. The CDR3 spans 11 residues. Between the trimmed V and J ends, which lost 6 bases and 7 bases, there was a span of 9 bases. In germline, CDR1 is MDHEN, CDR2 SYDVKM. The CDR3 spells CASSLTGGYTF. CDR3 nucleotides: TGTGCCAGCAGCCTTACGGGTGGCTACACCTTC.

This clone has more than one count but fewer than ten. This CDR3 is CASSEFRGARTEAFF. The CDR3 bases are TGTGCCAGCAGTGAATTCCGGGGGGCGCGCACTGAAGCTTTCTTT. The chain links TRBV2 to TRBJ1-1, with a weak D call TRBD1 (6 bases). The germline gives CDR1 SNHLY, CDR2 FYNNEI. Trimming stripped 2 bases from V and 4 bases from J, with 14 bases between. The CDR3 consists of 15 residues.

The J gene is TRBJ1-1, the V gene TRBV18; D gene uncertain. The CDR3 totals 13 residues. The germline CDR1 and CDR2 sequences are KGHSH and LQKENI. V shed 1 base and J shed 8 bases, with 11 bases lying between them. Written as DNA, the CDR3 is TGTGCCAGCTCACCACTGGGCCCTGAGGAAGCTTTCTTT. Translating gives CASSPLGPEEAFF.

V and J are TRBV14 and TRBJ2-3; TRBD1 might be the D (5 bases). V lost 5 bases to trimming and J lost 4 bases, with 10 bases between them. CDR1 SGHDN and CDR2 FVKESK come from the germline V gene. There are 13 residues in the CDR3. The CDR3 region is CASSFRDSDTQYF. The CDR3, as DNA: TGTGCCAGCAGCTTCAGGGATTCAGATACGCAGTATTTT.